A selection of T cell receptor beta chains follows, all from one sample in a study of PD-1 blockade in mismatch repair-deficient tumors. This table comes from immunoSEQ multiplex PCR, and its TCRdb copy is limited to in-frame clones, with some not included. The sample lists more than 85,000 clones; 82% were seen once. The sample was peripheral blood, taken around 8 months after starting pembrolizumab. These receptors all come from an adult with mismatch repair-deficient cancer. Both conserved end residues are part of each CDR3. D genes are given only for firm matches. Clone sizes are given selectively: once, few, many, or a class where the clone is expanded.

v_call: TRBV2; j_call: TRBJ2-1; d_call: NA; clone_size: NA; cdr3_aa: CASSVGNEQFF; cdr3_nt: TGTGCCAGCAGTGTAGGGAATGAGCAGTTCTTC
v_call: TRBV4-1; j_call: TRBJ2-3; d_call: NA; clone_size: NA; cdr3_aa: CASSHPEGGTGTDTQYF; cdr3_nt: TGCGCCAGCAGCCACCCCGAAGGTGGAACTGGCACAGATACGCAGTATTTT
v_call: TRBV29-1; j_call: TRBJ2-7; d_call: NA; clone_size: NA; cdr3_aa: CSVDKGEGEQYF; cdr3_nt: TGCAGCGTTGATAAGGGGGAGGGCGAGCAGTACTTC
v_call: TRBV7-3; j_call: TRBJ2-1; d_call: TRBD2; clone_size: NA; cdr3_aa: CASSLSGATYNEQFF; cdr3_nt: TGTGCCAGCAGCCTCAGCGGGGCGACCTACAATGAGCAGTTCTTC
v_call: TRBV2; j_call: TRBJ2-7; d_call: NA; clone_size: many; cdr3_aa: CAEARGLGINEQYF; cdr3_nt: TGTGCCGAAGCCCGAGGGTTGGGGATCAACGAGCAGTACTTC
v_call: TRBV7-8; j_call: TRBJ2-2; d_call: TRBD2; clone_size: NA; cdr3_aa: CASSLRGLAGGPGELFF; cdr3_nt: TGTGCCAGCAGCTTAAGAGGGCTAGCGGGAGGGCCCGGGGAGCTGTTTTTT
v_call: TRBV11-2; j_call: TRBJ2-7; d_call: TRBD2; clone_size: NA; cdr3_aa: CASSLSGKTYEQYF; cdr3_nt: TGTGCCAGCAGCCTTAGCGGGAAAACCTACGAGCAGTACTTC
v_call: TRBV7-9; j_call: TRBJ1-5; d_call: NA; clone_size: few; cdr3_aa: CASSTLNQPQHF; cdr3_nt: TGTGCCAGCAGCACCCTTAATCAGCCCCAGCATTTT
v_call: TRBV2; j_call: TRBJ1-1; d_call: TRBD1; clone_size: NA; cdr3_aa: CASRARTGTMNTEAFF; cdr3_nt: TGTGCCAGCAGGGCAAGGACAGGCACCATGAACACTGAAGCTTTCTTT
v_call: TRBV13; j_call: TRBJ2-7; d_call: NA; clone_size: NA; cdr3_aa: CASSFSSSYEQYF; cdr3_nt: TGTGCCAGCAGCTTCTCGAGCTCCTACGAGCAGTACTTC
v_call: TRBV7-9; j_call: TRBJ1-5; d_call: NA; clone_size: NA; cdr3_aa: CASSPPGDSNQPQHF; cdr3_nt: TGTGCCAGCAGCCCTCCAGGGGATAGCAATCAGCCCCAGCATTTT
v_call: TRBV6-5; j_call: TRBJ2-3; d_call: NA; clone_size: NA; cdr3_aa: CASTNKGDTQYF; cdr3_nt: TGTGCCAGCACTAACAAGGGTGATACGCAGTATTTT
v_call: TRBV4-1; j_call: TRBJ1-2; d_call: NA; clone_size: NA; cdr3_aa: CASSQPNRASPHYGYTF; cdr3_nt: TGCGCCAGCAGCCAGCCGAACAGGGCAAGCCCACACTATGGCTACACCTTC
v_call: TRBV7-3; j_call: TRBJ1-2; d_call: NA; clone_size: few; cdr3_aa: CASSAGPANYGYTF; cdr3_nt: TGTGCCAGCAGCGCCGGGCCAGCTAACTATGGCTACACCTTC
v_call: TRBV4-1; j_call: TRBJ2-1; d_call: NA; clone_size: NA; cdr3_aa: CASSPVFDGAREQFF; cdr3_nt: TGCGCCAGCAGCCCGGTCTTTGATGGGGCCCGGGAGCAGTTCTTC
v_call: TRBV18; j_call: TRBJ1-1; d_call: NA; clone_size: NA; cdr3_aa: CASSPEGTNTEAFF; cdr3_nt: TGTGCCAGCTCACCAGAGGGGACTAACACTGAAGCTTTCTTT
v_call: TRBV6-5; j_call: TRBJ2-3; d_call: NA; clone_size: NA; cdr3_aa: CASSYSGGRGTDTQYF; cdr3_nt: TGTGCCAGCAGTTACTCTGGGGGCCGGGGGACAGATACGCAGTATTTT
v_call: TRBV5-5; j_call: TRBJ1-5; d_call: NA; clone_size: NA; cdr3_aa: CASSYSSNQPQHF; cdr3_nt: TGTGCCAGCAGCTATAGTAGCAATCAGCCCCAGCATTTT
v_call: TRBV9; j_call: TRBJ2-7; d_call: TRBD1; clone_size: NA; cdr3_aa: CASSPTGTGHYEQYF; cdr3_nt: TGTGCCAGCAGCCCAACCGGGACAGGGCACTACGAGCAGTACTTC
v_call: TRBV4-1; j_call: TRBJ2-1; d_call: TRBD2; clone_size: NA; cdr3_aa: CASSQVWREGRDEQFF; cdr3_nt: TGCGCCAGCAGCCAAGTTTGGCGGGAGGGCCGGGATGAGCAGTTCTTC
v_call: TRBV7-2; j_call: TRBJ1-5; d_call: NA; clone_size: NA; cdr3_aa: CASSLPGRNQPQHF; cdr3_nt: TGTGCCAGCAGCCTACCCGGTAGGAATCAGCCCCAGCATTTT
v_call: TRBV9; j_call: TRBJ2-1; d_call: TRBD2; clone_size: NA; cdr3_aa: CASSADLGTSGMYNEQFF; cdr3_nt: TGTGCCAGCAGCGCCGATCTAGGGACTAGCGGGATGTACAATGAGCAGTTCTTC
v_call: TRBV19; j_call: TRBJ2-5; d_call: TRBD1; clone_size: NA; cdr3_aa: CATYGQGQETQYF; cdr3_nt: TGTGCCACCTACGGACAGGGTCAAGAGACCCAGTACTTC
v_call: TRBV5-4; j_call: TRBJ2-7; d_call: TRBD2; clone_size: few; cdr3_aa: CASSWGGVGEQYF; cdr3_nt: TGTGCCAGCAGCTGGGGAGGGGTCGGCGAGCAGTACTTC
v_call: TRBV6-5; j_call: TRBJ2-7; d_call: NA; clone_size: NA; cdr3_aa: CASRFQTGWEYEQYF; cdr3_nt: TGTGCCAGCAGATTCCAAACGGGGTGGGAGTACGAGCAGTACTTC